This TCR beta chain originates from a study of shared clonotypes between healthy human individuals. The CDR3 has 14 residues. CDR1 SNHLY and CDR2 FYNNEI come from the germline V gene. V lost 5 bases, J lost 2 bases, and 13 bases lay in between. Comment on this clone: Its cognate antigen is unknown.

Study-wide findings and caveats: When compared with the clonotypes that were shared by all four sorted-subset donors, the non-shared clonotypes turned out to have lower generation probabilities. Only a few donors were included, so the genetic and exposure-history diversity represented was limited.

Data came from immunoSEQ multiplex PCR; TCRdb stores just in-frame clones and leaves some out. This table has a few hundred thousand clones, more than 95% appearing once. The clonotype originates from a woman aged 25 to 39 in good health. The sequenced material came from naive CD4+ T cells sorted from blood. Documented subset: CD45RA+ positively selected. The V call is TRBV2, the J call TRBJ2-7; a weak D match, TRBD1 (5 bases). The CDR3 coding sequence is TGTGCCAGCAGTTCGCTAGACAGAGCCTACGAGCAGTACTTC. It codes for CASSSLDRAYEQYF.